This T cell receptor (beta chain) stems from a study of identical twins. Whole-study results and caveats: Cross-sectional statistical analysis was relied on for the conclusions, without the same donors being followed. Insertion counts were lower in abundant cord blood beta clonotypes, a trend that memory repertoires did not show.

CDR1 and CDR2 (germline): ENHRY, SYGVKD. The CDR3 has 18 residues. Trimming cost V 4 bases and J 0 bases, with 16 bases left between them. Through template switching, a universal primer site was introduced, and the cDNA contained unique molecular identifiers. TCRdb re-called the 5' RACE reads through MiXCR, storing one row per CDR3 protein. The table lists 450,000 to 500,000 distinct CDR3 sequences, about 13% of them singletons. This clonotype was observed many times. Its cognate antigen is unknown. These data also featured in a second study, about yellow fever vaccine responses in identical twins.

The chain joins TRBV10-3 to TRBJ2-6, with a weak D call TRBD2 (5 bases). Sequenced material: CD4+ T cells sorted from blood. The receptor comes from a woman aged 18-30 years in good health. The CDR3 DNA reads TGTGCCATCAGTGTCAATGAGGGAACAAGCTCTGGGGCCAACGTCCTGACTTTC. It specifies CAISVNEGTSSGANVLTF.